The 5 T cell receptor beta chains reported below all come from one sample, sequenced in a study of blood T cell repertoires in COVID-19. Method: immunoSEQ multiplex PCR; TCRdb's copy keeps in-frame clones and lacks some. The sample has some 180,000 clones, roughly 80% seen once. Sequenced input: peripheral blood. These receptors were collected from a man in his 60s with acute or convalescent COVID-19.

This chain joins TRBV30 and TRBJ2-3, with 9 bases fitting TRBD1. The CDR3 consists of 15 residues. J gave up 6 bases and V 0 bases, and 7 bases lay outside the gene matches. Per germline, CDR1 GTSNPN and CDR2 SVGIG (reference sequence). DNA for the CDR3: TGTGCCTGGAGTGTACTGGGACAGGGAAGCGATACGCAGTATTTT. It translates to CAWSVLGQGSDTQYF.

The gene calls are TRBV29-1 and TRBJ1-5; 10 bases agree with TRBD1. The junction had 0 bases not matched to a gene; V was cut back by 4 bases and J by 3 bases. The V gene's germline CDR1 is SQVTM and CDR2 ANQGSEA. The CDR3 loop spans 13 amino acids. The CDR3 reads CSVGQGANQPQHF. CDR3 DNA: TGCAGCGTTGGACAGGGGGCCAATCAGCCCCAGCATTTT.

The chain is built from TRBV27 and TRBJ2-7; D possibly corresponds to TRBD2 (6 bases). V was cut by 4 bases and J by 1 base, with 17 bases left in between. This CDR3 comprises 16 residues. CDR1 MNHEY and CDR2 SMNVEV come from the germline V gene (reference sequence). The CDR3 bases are TGTGCCAGCAGTTCGTCATCGGGGGAAATTTCCTACGAGCAGTACTTC. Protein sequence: CASSSSSGEISYEQYF.

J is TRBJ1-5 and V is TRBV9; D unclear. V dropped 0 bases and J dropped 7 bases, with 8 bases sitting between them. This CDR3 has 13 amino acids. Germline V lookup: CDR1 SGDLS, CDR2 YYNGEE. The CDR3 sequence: CASSVDEGQPQHF. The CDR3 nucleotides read TGTGCCAGCAGCGTAGATGAGGGCCAGCCCCAGCATTTT.

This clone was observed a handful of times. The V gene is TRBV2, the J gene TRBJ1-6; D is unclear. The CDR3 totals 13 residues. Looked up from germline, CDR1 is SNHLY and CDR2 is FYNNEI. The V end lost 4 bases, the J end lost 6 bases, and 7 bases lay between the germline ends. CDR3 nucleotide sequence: TGTGCCAGCAGTGGGGAGGTTAATTCACCCCTCCACTTT. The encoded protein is CASSGEVNSPLHF.